These T cell receptor beta chains were read from a single sample in a study of blood T cell repertoires in COVID-19. The method was immunoSEQ multiplex PCR; TCRdb's version includes in-frame clones alone and lacks a portion of them. The repertoire holds 200,000 to 250,000 clones, around 80% seen once, with less than 7% in the top ten. The sequencing sample was made of peripheral blood. The receptors originated from a woman in her sixties or seventies with acute or convalescent COVID-19. Each CDR3 is given with its conserved first and last residue. Each record gives: J gene, V gene, CDR3 protein.

j_call: TRBJ2-4; v_call: TRBV28; cdr3_aa: CASSASGDIQYF
j_call: TRBJ2-1; v_call: TRBV7-8; cdr3_aa: CASSFGTDYNEQFF
j_call: TRBJ1-2; v_call: TRBV5-4; cdr3_aa: CASSLLGVGGYTF
j_call: TRBJ1-2; v_call: TRBV10-3; cdr3_aa: CAISESRSELYGYTF
j_call: TRBJ2-1; v_call: TRBV18; cdr3_aa: CASSPRGGDNEQFF
j_call: TRBJ2-1; v_call: TRBV5-1; cdr3_aa: CASSLAGTPSYNEQFF
j_call: TRBJ2-1; v_call: TRBV7-8; cdr3_aa: CASSLGGRRDEQFF
j_call: TRBJ2-7; v_call: TRBV9; cdr3_aa: CASSVGGGTPPYEQYF
j_call: TRBJ2-1; v_call: TRBV10-3; cdr3_aa: CAIRRLAGEQFF
j_call: TRBJ1-2; v_call: TRBV2; cdr3_aa: CASSGQGDGYTF
j_call: TRBJ2-3; v_call: TRBV5-1; cdr3_aa: CASSLELQGSDTQYF
j_call: TRBJ2-7; v_call: TRBV30; cdr3_aa: CAWSLPAGREQYF
j_call: TRBJ2-1; v_call: TRBV14; cdr3_aa: CASSQGKLAGGPVQFF
j_call: TRBJ2-1; v_call: TRBV19; cdr3_aa: CASSLQGLSSSYNEQFF
j_call: TRBJ1-1; v_call: TRBV5-1; cdr3_aa: CASSRRGEVDTEAFF
j_call: TRBJ1-2; v_call: TRBV20-1; cdr3_aa: CSAPEVYGYTF
j_call: TRBJ2-7; v_call: TRBV7-2; cdr3_aa: CASSLVPGPYEQYF
j_call: TRBJ1-4; v_call: TRBV30; cdr3_aa: CAWRDRGIANEKLFF
j_call: TRBJ2-7; v_call: TRBV3-1/TRBV3-2; cdr3_aa: CASSSSGSNEQYF
j_call: TRBJ2-7; v_call: TRBV11-2; cdr3_aa: CASSLVLGTENTYEQYF
j_call: TRBJ2-1; v_call: TRBV2; cdr3_aa: CASNTGFGIEQFF
j_call: TRBJ1-4; v_call: TRBV2; cdr3_aa: CASSAQVATNEKLFF
j_call: TRBJ2-4; v_call: TRBV20-1; cdr3_aa: CSASPPGSKNIQYF
j_call: TRBJ1-6; v_call: TRBV7-2; cdr3_aa: CASSLDRGGNSPLHF
j_call: TRBJ1-2; v_call: TRBV2; cdr3_aa: CASSESGTGTYGYTF
j_call: TRBJ2-2; v_call: TRBV9; cdr3_aa: CASSHPRGQSNTGELFF
j_call: TRBJ2-1; v_call: TRBV5-4; cdr3_aa: CASSLDLTIEFF
j_call: TRBJ2-7; v_call: TRBV28; cdr3_aa: CASSLLAEQYF
j_call: TRBJ1-4; v_call: TRBV10-3; cdr3_aa: CAISPTGAEKLFF
j_call: TRBJ1-3; v_call: TRBV4-2; cdr3_aa: CASSQTSSGNTIYF
j_call: TRBJ2-5; v_call: TRBV27; cdr3_aa: CASSLTWDSQETQYF
j_call: TRBJ2-3; v_call: TRBV24-1; cdr3_aa: CATSDLGLDTDTQYF
j_call: TRBJ2-7; v_call: TRBV9; cdr3_aa: CASSPVGSSYEQYF
j_call: TRBJ1-5; v_call: TRBV7-9; cdr3_aa: CASSLGDSRNQPQHF
j_call: TRBJ2-7; v_call: TRBV19; cdr3_aa: CASSGTRTGDYEQYF
j_call: TRBJ1-2; v_call: TRBV27; cdr3_aa: CASRMTSALSLNNYGYTF
j_call: TRBJ2-7; v_call: TRBV27; cdr3_aa: CASSGTSGSYEQYF
j_call: TRBJ2-1; v_call: TRBV2; cdr3_aa: CASSQGYNEQFF
j_call: TRBJ2-7; v_call: TRBV5-1; cdr3_aa: CASSTSTGAYEQYF
j_call: TRBJ2-5; v_call: TRBV3-1/TRBV3-2; cdr3_aa: CASSPISVQETQYF
j_call: TRBJ1-4; v_call: TRBV29-1; cdr3_aa: CSVKSGATNEKLFF
j_call: TRBJ2-2; v_call: TRBV2; cdr3_aa: CASSELRGPTGELFF
j_call: TRBJ2-7; v_call: TRBV25-1; cdr3_aa: CASSRGQGSVYEQYF
j_call: TRBJ2-3; v_call: TRBV19; cdr3_aa: CASNAGVFADTQYF
j_call: TRBJ1-2; v_call: TRBV7-2; cdr3_aa: CASSSTADRAYTF
j_call: TRBJ2-5; v_call: TRBV2; cdr3_aa: CASSEIGGQETQYF
j_call: TRBJ1-5; v_call: TRBV6-5; cdr3_aa: CASRGQVNQPQHF
j_call: TRBJ1-5; v_call: TRBV6-1; cdr3_aa: CASSATGAYSNQPQHF
j_call: TRBJ1-5; v_call: TRBV5-3; cdr3_aa: CARSSGTGVNQPQHF
j_call: TRBJ1-5; v_call: TRBV11-2; cdr3_aa: CASSLGGAADQPQHF
j_call: TRBJ1-2; v_call: TRBV7-8; cdr3_aa: CASSRVPGGYYGYTF
j_call: TRBJ2-5; v_call: TRBV19; cdr3_aa: CASSLLLKETQYF
j_call: TRBJ1-2; v_call: TRBV2; cdr3_aa: CASGQGEGYTF